The source of this T cell receptor beta chain is a study of blood T cell repertoires in COVID-19. Participants were aged about 18 to 100 years from approximately 25 US areas. The data were produced by immunoSEQ multiplex PCR, yet TCRdb's version contains in-frame clones alone and is incomplete. The data contain hundreds of thousands of clones, 88% of them singletons. This clone appeared many times. This receptor was obtained from a woman in her forties or fifties who had recovered from COVID-19. Material: PBMCs or T cells enriched from blood (not recorded which).

CDR3 sequence reads: CASSFGLAGYEQYF. The CDR3, as DNA: TGTGCCAGCAGCTTCGGACTAGCGGGATACGAGCAGTACTTC. The rearrangement joins TRBV7-8 to TRBJ2-7, with TRBD2 matching 12 bases. The CDR3 is 14 residues long. CDR1 and CDR2 (germline): SGHVS, FQNEAQ. With V trimmed by 3 bases and J by 4 bases, 1 base remained unmatched.